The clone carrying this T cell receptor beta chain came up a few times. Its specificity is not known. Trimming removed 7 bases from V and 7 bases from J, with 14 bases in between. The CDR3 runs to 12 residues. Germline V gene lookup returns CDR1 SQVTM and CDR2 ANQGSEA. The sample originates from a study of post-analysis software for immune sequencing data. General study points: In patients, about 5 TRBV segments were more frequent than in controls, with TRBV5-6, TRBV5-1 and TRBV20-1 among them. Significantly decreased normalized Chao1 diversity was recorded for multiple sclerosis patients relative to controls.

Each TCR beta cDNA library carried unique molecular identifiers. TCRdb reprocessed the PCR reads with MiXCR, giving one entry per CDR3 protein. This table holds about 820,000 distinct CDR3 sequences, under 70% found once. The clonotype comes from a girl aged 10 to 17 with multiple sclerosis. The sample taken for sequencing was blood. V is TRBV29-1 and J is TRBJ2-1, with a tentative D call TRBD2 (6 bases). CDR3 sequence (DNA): TGCAGCGGCGGGACTCAATCGAATGAGCAGTTCTTC. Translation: CSGGTQSNEQFF.